These T cell receptor beta chains were read from a single sample in a study of blood T cell repertoires in COVID-19. The method was immunoSEQ multiplex PCR; TCRdb's version includes in-frame clones alone and lacks a portion of them. There are 200,000 to 250,000 clones in the sample; about 85% occur only once, and roughly 18% lies in the top ten. Material for sequencing was peripheral blood. These receptors all come from a woman older than 75 with active or convalescent COVID-19. The CDR3 runs from the conserved cysteine through the conserved F or W. D genes are given only for firm matches. Clone size is stated in some rows and not others, as once, few, many or a class when expanded.

CDR3 protein | CDR3 DNA | V gene | D gene | clone size | J gene
CASSVGHSNTEAFF | TGTGCCAGCAGCGTCGGACACTCGAACACTGAAGCTTTCTTT | TRBV7-3 | NA | NA | TRBJ1-1
CSAGGQLNTEAFF | TGCAGCGCGGGCGGACAACTGAACACTGAAGCTTTCTTT | TRBV29-1 | NA | NA | TRBJ1-1
CASSLHREGSDTQYF | TGTGCCAGCAGTTTACACCGGGAGGGGTCAGATACGCAGTATTTT | TRBV28 | TRBD2 | NA | TRBJ2-3
CASSSQGVPYGYTF | TGCGCCAGCAGCTCGCAGGGGGTTCCCTATGGCTACACCTTC | TRBV5-1 | TRBD1 | NA | TRBJ1-2
CASRHSGQNYNEQFF | TGTGCCAGCAGACACTCAGGACAGAACTACAATGAGCAGTTCTTC | TRBV27 | NA | NA | TRBJ2-1
CASSVGVLRADTQYF | TGTGCCAGCAGCGTAGGAGTCCTGCGGGCAGATACGCAGTATTTT | TRBV9 | NA | NA | TRBJ2-3
CASSPGQGTDTQYF | TGTGCCAGCAGCCCAGGACAGGGCACAGATACGCAGTATTTT | TRBV7-8 | TRBD1 | NA | TRBJ2-3
CASSPRGQSGTEAFF | TGTGCCAGCAGTCCGAGGGGACAGTCGGGCACTGAAGCTTTCTTT | TRBV28 | TRBD1 | NA | TRBJ1-1
CASSLAAGVSEQYF | TGCGCCAGCAGCTTGGCGGCGGGAGTCAGCGAGCAGTACTTC | TRBV5-1 | TRBD2 | NA | TRBJ2-7
CAISEFGGPGELFF | TGTGCCATCAGTGAGTTCGGGGGGCCCGGGGAGCTGTTTTTT | TRBV10-3 | NA | NA | TRBJ2-2
CASSLRTPNTGELFF | TGTGCCAGCAGCTTGCGGACTCCGAACACCGGGGAGCTGTTTTTT | TRBV5-6 | NA | once | TRBJ2-2
CSVVPSGAIYEQYF | TGCAGCGTTGTCCCCTCGGGAGCTATCTACGAGCAGTACTTC | TRBV29-1 | NA | once | TRBJ2-7
CASSSPSGRALFTDTQYF | TGTGCCAGCAGCTCTCCCAGCGGGAGGGCCCTCTTTACAGATACGCAGTATTTT | TRBV7-2 | TRBD2 | once | TRBJ2-3
CASMGRNRDANEKLFF | TGTGCCAGTATGGGCCGAAACAGGGATGCTAATGAAAAACTGTTTTTT | TRBV19 | NA | NA | TRBJ1-4
CASSLTGGYTEAFF | TGTGCCAGCAGTTTGACAGGGGGGTACACTGAAGCTTTCTTT | TRBV28 | TRBD1 | NA | TRBJ1-1
CASSLTRNNEQFF | TGTGCCAGCAGCTTAACGCGGAACAATGAGCAGTTCTTC | TRBV7-3 | NA | NA | TRBJ2-1
CASGTEETQYF | TGCGCCAGCGGGACAGAAGAGACCCAGTACTTC | TRBV5-1 | TRBD1 | many | TRBJ2-5
CASSFLAGGSTSTDTQYF | TGTGCCAGCAGCTTCCTAGCGGGGGGCAGTACTAGCACAGATACGCAGTATTTT | TRBV7-6 | TRBD2 | NA | TRBJ2-3
CASSYRGGDTDTQYF | TGCGCCAGCAGCTATCGGGGCGGGGACACAGATACGCAGTATTTT | TRBV5-1 | NA | NA | TRBJ2-3
CASSLAREGMNYEQYF | TGTGCCAGCAGCTTAGCGCGGGAGGGAATGAACTACGAGCAGTACTTC | TRBV7-8 | TRBD2 | NA | TRBJ2-7
CASSLDLAGLARETQYF | TGTGCCAGCAGCTTAGATCTGGCGGGGCTTGCTCGGGAGACCCAGTACTTC | TRBV7-2 | NA | NA | TRBJ2-5
CASSLAIQGELFF | TGCGCCAGCAGCTTGGCAATACAGGGGGAGCTGTTTTTT | TRBV5-1 | NA | NA | TRBJ2-2
CASSRGPRSTGNTIYF | TGTGCCAGCAGTCGAGGTCCCCGATCTACTGGAAACACCATATATTTT | TRBV27 | NA | NA | TRBJ1-3
CASSFSGLAYEQYF | TGCGCCAGCAGCTTCTCGGGACTAGCCTACGAGCAGTACTTC | TRBV5-1 | TRBD2 | NA | TRBJ2-7
CASSFGWDRGEQYF | TGTGCCAGCAGCTTTGGGTGGGACAGGGGGGAGCAGTACTTC | TRBV5-5 | TRBD1 | NA | TRBJ2-7
CASRRGFADEKLFF | TGTGCCAGCCGTCGCGGGTTTGCGGATGAAAAACTGTTTTTT | TRBV27 | NA | once | TRBJ1-4
CASSFRGTSTDTQYF | TGTGCCAGCAGCTTCAGGGGGACGAGCACAGATACGCAGTATTTT | TRBV5-6 | TRBD1 | NA | TRBJ2-3
CASSQDFGGRIGVSPFF | TGTGCCAGCAGCCAAGATTTCGGGGGGCGCATTGGCGTCTCCCCTTTCTTT | TRBV14 | NA | NA | TRBJ1-1
CASSATSGNLLFQDTQYF | TGTGCCAGCAGCGCGACTAGCGGGAACCTACTCTTTCAGGATACGCAGTATTTT | TRBV9 | TRBD2 | NA | TRBJ2-3
CASRLGQVASPLHF | TGTGCCAGCAGGTTAGGCCAGGTTGCTTCACCCCTCCACTTT | TRBV2 | NA | once | TRBJ1-6
CASSLVLAGGLSYNEQFF | TGTGCCAGCAGCTTAGTTCTAGCGGGGGGGCTATCCTACAATGAGCAGTTCTTC | TRBV7-2 | TRBD2 | NA | TRBJ2-1
CASSWTRGRYEQYF | TGTGCCAGCAGCTGGACCAGGGGTCGGTACGAGCAGTACTTC | TRBV7-9 | NA | NA | TRBJ2-7
CASSSGLAESYEQYF | TGTGCCAGCAGCTCGGGACTAGCGGAGTCCTACGAGCAGTACTTC | TRBV11-3 | TRBD2 | NA | TRBJ2-7
CASSPPLGMNTEAFF | TGTGCCAGCAGTCCGCCGCTAGGCATGAACACTGAAGCTTTCTTT | TRBV28 | NA | NA | TRBJ1-1
CASSLEGGAYNEQFF | TGTGCCAGCAGCTTAGAGGGCGGGGCCTACAATGAGCAGTTCTTC | TRBV7-6 | NA | NA | TRBJ2-1
CASSPINGNEQFF | TGTGCCAGCTCACCTATTAACGGCAATGAGCAGTTCTTC | TRBV18 | NA | NA | TRBJ2-1
CASSPSPEKLFF | TGTGCCAGCAGTCCATCCCCTGAAAAACTGTTTTTT | TRBV12-3/TRBV12-4 | NA | few | TRBJ1-4
CASSLLGGTGNQPQHF | TGTGCCAGCAGCCTTTTAGGGGGGACAGGCAATCAGCCCCAGCATTTT | TRBV16 | TRBD1 | few | TRBJ1-5
CASSLGSRGYTF | TGTGCCAGCAGCTTAGGCTCGCGCGGCTACACCTTC | TRBV7-9 | NA | once | TRBJ1-2
CASSLQAGSGNTIYF | TGTGCCAGCAGCCTACAAGCGGGGTCTGGAAACACCATATATTTT | TRBV9 | NA | NA | TRBJ1-3